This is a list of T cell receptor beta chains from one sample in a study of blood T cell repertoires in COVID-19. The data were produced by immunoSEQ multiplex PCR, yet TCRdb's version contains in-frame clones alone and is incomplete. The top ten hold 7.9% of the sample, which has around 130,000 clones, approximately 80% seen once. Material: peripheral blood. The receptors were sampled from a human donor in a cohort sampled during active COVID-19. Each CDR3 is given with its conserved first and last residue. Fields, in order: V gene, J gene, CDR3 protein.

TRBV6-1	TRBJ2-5	CASSETSGRGAETQYF
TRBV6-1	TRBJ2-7	CASSEAGTGGFHEQYF
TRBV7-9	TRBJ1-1	CASSSETGIDEAFF
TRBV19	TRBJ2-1	CASSLQSGGDYNEQFF
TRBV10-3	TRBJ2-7	CAISDKQGIVEQYF
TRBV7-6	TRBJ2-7	CASSLGLAGGSYEQYF
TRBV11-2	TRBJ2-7	CASSSHRGRYEQYF
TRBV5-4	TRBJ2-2	CASSLGDRGNTGELFF
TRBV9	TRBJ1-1	CASSLHGGFTGDAFF
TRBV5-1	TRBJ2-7	CASSPVQGSGRYEQYF
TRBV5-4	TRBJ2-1	CASSPLGGYNEQFF
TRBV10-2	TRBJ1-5	CASGDRLNQPQHF
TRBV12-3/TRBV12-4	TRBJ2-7	CASSFDSSYEQYF
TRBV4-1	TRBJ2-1	CASSQGAATQQFF
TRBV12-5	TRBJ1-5	CASVAAHPSGNQPQHF
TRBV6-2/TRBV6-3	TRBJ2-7	CASSYPEELYEQYF
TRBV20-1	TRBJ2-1	CSARPTFEQFF
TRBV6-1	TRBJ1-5	CASSDRGSVQPQHF
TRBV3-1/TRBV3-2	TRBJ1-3	CASSHHDRGGNTIYF
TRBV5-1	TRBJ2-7	CASSWDYGYEQYF
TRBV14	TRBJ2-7	CASSQESSYEQYF
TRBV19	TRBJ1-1	CASSTRGNTEAFF
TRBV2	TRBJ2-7	CASSGPDRGPTYEQYF
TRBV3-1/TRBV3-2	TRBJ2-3	CASGPVTDTQYF
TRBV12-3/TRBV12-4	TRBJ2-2	CASSFWQEELFF
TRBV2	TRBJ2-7	CASTPGEISYEQYF
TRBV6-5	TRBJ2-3	CASSSRAGVADTQYF
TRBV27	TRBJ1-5	CASSPAREQGNQPQHF
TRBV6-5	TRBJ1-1	CASSIDRNTEAFF
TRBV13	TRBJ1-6	CASSLPGGSPLHF
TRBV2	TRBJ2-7	CASSEGKGPSYEQYF
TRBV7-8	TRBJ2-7	CASSPPTGERTYEQYF
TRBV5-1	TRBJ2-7	CASRLTGTGSYEQYF
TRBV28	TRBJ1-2	CASSPGQGRPNYGYTF
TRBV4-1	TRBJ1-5	CASSQEAREVSNQPQHF
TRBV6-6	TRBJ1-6	CASTTAPGGSPLHF
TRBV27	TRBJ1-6	CASSLSVTVSYNSPLHF
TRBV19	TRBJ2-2	CASSELAANTGELFF
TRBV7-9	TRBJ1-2	CASSSRQGGSMGYTF
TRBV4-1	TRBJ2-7	CASSRGMGNYEQYF
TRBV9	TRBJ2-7	CASSPDGRPSYEQYF
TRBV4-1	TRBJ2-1	CASSHPGQGADEQFF
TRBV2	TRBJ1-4	CASKGRSGDEKLFF
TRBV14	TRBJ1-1	CASSQDLGRNTEAFF
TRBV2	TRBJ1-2	CASNQVNYGYTF
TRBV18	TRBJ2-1	CASSPVQRGYNEQFF
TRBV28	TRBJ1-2	CASSFKGREEGYTF
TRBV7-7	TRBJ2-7	CASSLSGTGGDEQYF
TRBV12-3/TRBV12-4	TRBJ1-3	CASRRDRGYTIYF
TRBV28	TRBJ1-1	CAYRSAGPLNTEAFF